Following are 22 T cell receptor beta chains from one sample sequenced in a study of regulatory T cells in long-lasting Graves disease. TCR beta libraries were built with iRepertoire HTBI primers and Arm-PCR of CDR3 regions. TCRdb re-called the multiplex PCR reads with MiXCR, one entry per CDR3 protein. Of over 500,000 distinct CDR3 sequences in the sample, roughly 15% were seen once. Time point: newly diagnosed GD, antithyroid drugs for less than 3 months. Isolated PBMC RNA provided the starting material for the TCR library. The same specimen was also included in a second study, on T cells in Graves' hyperthyroidism and ophthalmopathy.

The sequencing used peripheral blood mononuclear cells (PBMCs), collected at new diagnosis, from a patient treated with antithyroid drugs. The source is a young man with Graves disease.

This rearrangement joins TRBV19 to TRBJ2-7; D call uncertain. The V end lost 9 bases, the J end lost 1 base, and 16 bases lay between the germline ends. Germline-derived CDR1 and CDR2 are LNHDA and SQIVND (reference sequence). The CDR3 loop spans 14 amino acids. The CDR3 sequence is CASSSNIGSYEQYF. The CDR3 DNA is TGTGCCAGCAGTTCTAACATCGGATCCTACGAGCAGTACTTC.

The CDR3 sequence: CASSLTQNTGELFF. DNA for the CDR3: TGTGCCAGCAGTTTAACCCAGAACACCGGGGAGCTGTTTTTT. The V call is TRBV28, the J call TRBJ2-2; D unclear. V was cut by 2 bases and J by 1 base, with 5 bases left in between. CDR3 length: 14 amino acids. Germline values: CDR1 MDHEN, CDR2 SYDVKM.

The V and J genes are TRBV11-1 and TRBJ1-2, with no clear D. V lost 4 bases to trimming and J lost 8 bases, with 17 bases between them. Germline loops: CDR1 SGHAT, CDR2 FQDESV (reference sequence). This CDR3 contains 14 residues. The CDR3 nucleotides read TGTGCCAGCAGCTCAACAGTGACCTTCGGAGGCTACACCTTC. The encoded protein is CASSSTVTFGGYTF.

This clonotype was detected only a few times. The V and J genes are TRBV20-1 and TRBJ2-1, with D possibly matching TRBD1 (6 bases). Germline V gene sequence: CDR1 DFQATT, CDR2 SNEGSKA (reference sequence). Trimming removed 5 bases at V and 2 bases at J, with 10 bases between. This CDR3 comprises 13 residues. CDR3 nucleotide sequence: TGCAGTGCTCACAGGGAAACCTACAATGAGCAGTTCTTC. It yields the protein CSAHRETYNEQFF.

This clonotype came up many times. This sequence joins TRBV12-3 or TRBV12-4 and TRBJ1-1, with D unclear. V lost 5 bases and J 2 bases, leaving 9 bases between the germline ends. The CDR3 consists of 13 residues. The CDR3 sequence is CASSSSTNTEAFF. The CDR3 DNA is TGTGCCAGCAGTAGTTCGACCAACACTGAAGCTTTCTTT.

This clonotype was seen more than once but under ten times. The gene calls are TRBV20-1 and TRBJ1-3; maybe TRBD1 (5 bases). In germline, CDR1 is DFQATT, CDR2 SNEGSKA (reference sequence). The CDR3 has 15 amino acids. The chain's CDR3 is CNAKGVEGPGNTIYF. Here the CDR3 DNA reads TGCAATGCAAAAGGGGTTGAGGGCCCTGGAAACACCATATATTTT.

In this sample, this clonotype turned up a few times. CDR3 in amino acids: CASSPAAVLAGGKNEQFF. DNA for the CDR3: TGTGCCAGCAGCCCAGCGGCTGTCTTAGCGGGAGGGAAGAATGAGCAGTTCTTC. The chain joins TRBV3-1 to TRBJ2-1, with 11 bases lining up with TRBD2. This CDR3 spans 18 amino acids. With 4 bases clipped from V and 7 bases from J, the junction kept 15 bases outside the gene matches. Germline loops: CDR1 LGHDT, CDR2 YNNKEL (reference sequence).

This sequence joins TRBV12-3 or TRBV12-4 and TRBJ2-1; 7 bases match TRBD2. The CDR3 consists of 13 residues. J gave up 5 bases and V 6 bases, and 4 bases lay outside the gene matches. The CDR3 here is CASSTTSDNEQFF. Written as DNA, the CDR3 is TGTGCCAGCAGCACAACTAGCGACAATGAGCAGTTCTTC.

This clonotype was detected ten times or more. The chain is built from TRBV20-1 and TRBJ2-7; 10 nucleotides agree with TRBD1. The CDR3 totals 15 residues. V was clipped by 1 base and J by 1 base; unmatched bases: 4. The V gene's germline CDR1 is DFQATT and CDR2 SNEGSKA (reference sequence). The CDR3 region is CSARAGTGDSYEQYF. DNA for the CDR3: TGCAGTGCTAGAGCCGGGACAGGGGATTCCTACGAGCAGTACTTC.

The chain recombines TRBV5-1 with TRBJ2-5, with TRBD2 matching over 8 bases. The CDR3 runs 16 residues. The germline V gene has CDR1 SGHRS and CDR2 YFSETQ. J was trimmed by 1 base and V by 3 bases; bases with no gene match: 8. CDR3 DNA sequence: TGCGCCAGCAGCTCTGGGCTCACTAGCGGCCAAGAGACCCAGTACTTC. This gives the protein CASSSGLTSGQETQYF.

This clonotype was picked up many times. V and J are TRBV28 and TRBJ2-2; TRBD1 agrees at 9 bases. Losses at the gene ends were 11 bases for V and 4 bases for J; bases not matched to a gene: 2. This CDR3 region has 12 residues. In germline, CDR1 is MDHEN, CDR2 SYDVKM. Here the CDR3 reads CAGQGSTGELFF. The CDR3 DNA follows: TGTGCCGGACAGGGGAGCACCGGGGAGCTGTTTTTT.

The chain carries TRBV5-4 and TRBJ1-1; 8 nucleotides line up with TRBD1. The germline V gene has CDR1 SGHNT and CDR2 YYREEE (reference sequence). The length of the CDR3 is 15 residues. Unmatched junction bases numbered 7, after V lost 4 bases and J lost 2 bases. The CDR3: CASSKGDRRNTEAFF. CDR3 coding DNA: TGTGCCAGCAGCAAGGGGGACAGGAGAAACACTGAAGCTTTCTTT.

The chain joins TRBV5-1 to TRBJ2-7; D is uncertain. Trimming removed 3 bases from V and 1 base from J, with 8 bases in between. Germline V gene sequence: CDR1 SGHRS, CDR2 YFSETQ. This CDR3 has 13 amino acids. CDR3 sequence: CASSSKASYEQYF. CDR3 nucleotide sequence: TGCGCCAGCAGCTCTAAGGCGTCCTACGAGCAGTACTTC.

At least ten counts were recorded for this clonotype. This chain connects TRBV6-1 to TRBJ2-5, with D perhaps TRBD2 (5 bases). Germline values: CDR1 MNHNS, CDR2 SASEGT. This CDR3 has 15 residues. Trimming removed 6 bases at V and 2 bases at J, with 16 bases between. CDR3 residues: CASSRGSWMQETQYF. CDR3 DNA: TGTGCCAGCAGCCGCGGGTCCTGGATGCAAGAGACCCAGTACTTC.

This chain uses TRBV2 with TRBJ1-2; D gene unclear. The length of the CDR3 is 14 residues. CDR1 and CDR2 (germline): SNHLY, FYNNEI. V was pared by 6 bases and J by 2 bases, with 13 bases between. The DNA of the CDR3 is TGTGCCAGCAGCCAAAGTGGTATAAACTATGGCTACACCTTC. This codes for CASSQSGINYGYTF.

The chain carries TRBV6-1 and TRBJ1-4; 7 bases fit TRBD1. The length of the CDR3 is 14 residues. The V segment lost 6 bases and the J segment 2 bases; nucleotides outside the gene matches: 3. CDR1 MNHNS and CDR2 SASEGT come from the germline V gene. CDR3: CASRPGQTNEKLFF. Here the CDR3 DNA reads TGTGCCAGCAGACCGGGACAGACTAATGAAAAACTGTTTTTT.

This chain connects TRBV29-1 to TRBJ2-7, with a weak D call TRBD1 (6 bases). V shed 6 bases and J shed 4 bases, with 10 bases lying between them. This CDR3 contains 11 residues. CDR1 SQVTM and CDR2 ANQGSEA come from the germline V gene. CDR3 sequence (DNA): TGCAGCGTCAAACAGGGATACGAGCAGTACTTC. It encodes CSVKQGYEQYF.

Ten or more counts support this clonotype. V is TRBV7-8 and J is TRBJ1-1; D may be TRBD1 (5 bases). Germline V gives CDR1 SGHVS, CDR2 FQNEAQ. The CDR3 is made up of 13 amino acids. Deletions cut 4 bases from V and 3 bases from J, with 9 bases between. The CDR3, as DNA: TGTGCCAGCAGCTGGGGACTGCACACTGAAGCTTTCTTT. Protein product: CASSWGLHTEAFF.

The sample holds many counts of this clonotype. The chain uses TRBV27 and TRBJ2-7, with 9 bases identical to TRBD2. This CDR3 contains 15 residues. Per germline, CDR1 MNHEY and CDR2 SMNVEV (reference sequence). The J segment lost 1 base and the V segment lost 5 bases, leaving 6 bases of the junction unmatched. DNA of the CDR3: TGTGCCAGCAGTGCCGGGACTAGCCATTCCTACGAGCAGTACTTC. It is translated as CASSAGTSHSYEQYF.

This chain uses TRBV3-1 with TRBJ2-7, with 8 bases aligning to TRBD2. The CDR3 runs to 15 residues. Trimming took 4 bases from V and 5 from J; bases not matched to a gene: 10. Germline V gives CDR1 LGHDT, CDR2 YNNKEL (reference sequence). The CDR3 reads CASSLPGAGDDEQYF. CDR3 nucleotides: TGTGCCAGCAGCCTCCCGGGAGCGGGAGATGACGAGCAGTACTTC.

This chain connects TRBV11-2 to TRBJ2-1; tentatively, D is TRBD1 (6 bases). The ends were cut back, 4 bases at V and 6 bases at J, with 13 bases in the middle. The germline V gene encodes CDR1 SGHAT and CDR2 FQNNGV. This CDR3 is built from 14 residues. In DNA form, the CDR3 reads TGTGCCAGCAGCTACGGACAGAAAGCCAATGAGCAGTTCTTC. Residues: CASSYGQKANEQFF.

This clonotype was recorded at least ten times. The junction does not match germline at one end; this may be a read error. The rearrangement joins TRBV15 to TRBJ2-1; 12 bases are a match to TRBD2. The germline gives CDR1 LNHNV, CDR2 YYDKDF (reference sequence). The CDR3 loop spans 14 amino acids. The CDR3 DNA is TGTGCCACCAGCAGAGGATCTAGCGGGAGGGCCGTCCTCTTC. It specifies CATSRGSSGRAVLF.